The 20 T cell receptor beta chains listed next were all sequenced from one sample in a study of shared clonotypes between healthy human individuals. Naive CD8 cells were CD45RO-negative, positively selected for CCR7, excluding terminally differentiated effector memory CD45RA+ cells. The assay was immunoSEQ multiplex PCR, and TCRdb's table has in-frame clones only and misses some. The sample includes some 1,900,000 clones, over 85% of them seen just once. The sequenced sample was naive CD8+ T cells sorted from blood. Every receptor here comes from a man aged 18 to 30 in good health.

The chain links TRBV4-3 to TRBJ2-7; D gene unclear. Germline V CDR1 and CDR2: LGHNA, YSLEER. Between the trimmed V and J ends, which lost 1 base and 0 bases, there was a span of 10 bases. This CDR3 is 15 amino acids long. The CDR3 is CASSQVPESSYEQYF. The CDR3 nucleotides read TGCGCCAGCAGCCAAGTTCCGGAGAGCTCCTACGAGCAGTACTTC.

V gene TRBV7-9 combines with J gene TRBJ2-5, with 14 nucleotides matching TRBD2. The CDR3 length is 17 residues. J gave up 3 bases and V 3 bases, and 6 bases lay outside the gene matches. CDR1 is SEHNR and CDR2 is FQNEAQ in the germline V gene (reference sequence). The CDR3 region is CASSLRLAGGQEETQYF. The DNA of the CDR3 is TGTGCCAGCAGCTTGAGACTAGCGGGGGGGCAAGAAGAGACCCAGTACTTC.

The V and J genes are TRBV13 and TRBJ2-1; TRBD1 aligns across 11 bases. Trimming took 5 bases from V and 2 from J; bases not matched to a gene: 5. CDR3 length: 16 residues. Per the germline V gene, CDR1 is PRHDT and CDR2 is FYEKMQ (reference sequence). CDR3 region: CASSRRTGGTYNEQFF. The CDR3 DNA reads TGTGCCAGCAGCCGCAGGACAGGGGGCACCTACAATGAGCAGTTCTTC.

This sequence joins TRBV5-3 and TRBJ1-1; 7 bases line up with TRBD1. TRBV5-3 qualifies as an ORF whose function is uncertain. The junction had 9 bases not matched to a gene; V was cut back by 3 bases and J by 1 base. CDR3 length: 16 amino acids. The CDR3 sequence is CARSSGDRIPNTEAFF. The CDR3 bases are TGTGCCAGAAGCTCAGGGGACAGAATCCCGAACACTGAAGCTTTCTTT.

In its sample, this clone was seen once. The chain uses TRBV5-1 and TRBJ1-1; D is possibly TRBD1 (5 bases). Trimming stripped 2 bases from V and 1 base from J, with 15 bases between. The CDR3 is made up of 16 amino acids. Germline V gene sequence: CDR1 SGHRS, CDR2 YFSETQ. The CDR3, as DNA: TGCGCCAGCAGCTTTAGCGACAGCTGGGGGAACACTGAAGCTTTCTTT. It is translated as CASSFSDSWGNTEAFF.

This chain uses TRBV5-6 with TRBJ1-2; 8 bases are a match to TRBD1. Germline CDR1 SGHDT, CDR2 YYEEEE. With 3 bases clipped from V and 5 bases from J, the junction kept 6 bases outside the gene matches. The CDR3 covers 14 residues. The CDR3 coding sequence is TGTGCCAGCAGCTCCCCGGACAGGGAATATGGCTACACCTTC. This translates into CASSSPDREYGYTF.

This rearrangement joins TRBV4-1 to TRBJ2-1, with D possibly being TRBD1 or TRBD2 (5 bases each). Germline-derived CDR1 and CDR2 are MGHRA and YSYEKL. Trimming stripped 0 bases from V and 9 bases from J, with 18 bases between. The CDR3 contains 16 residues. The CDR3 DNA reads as TGCGCCAGCAGCCAAGATGTGGGACCTCGGATTGGTGAGCAGTTCTTC. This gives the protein CASSQDVGPRIGEQFF.

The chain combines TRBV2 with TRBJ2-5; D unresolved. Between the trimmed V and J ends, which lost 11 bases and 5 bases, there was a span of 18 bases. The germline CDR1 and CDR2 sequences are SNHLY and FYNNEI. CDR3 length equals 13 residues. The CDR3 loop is CALRSWRSETQYF. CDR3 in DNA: TGTGCCCTAAGGAGTTGGCGAAGTGAGACCCAGTACTTC.

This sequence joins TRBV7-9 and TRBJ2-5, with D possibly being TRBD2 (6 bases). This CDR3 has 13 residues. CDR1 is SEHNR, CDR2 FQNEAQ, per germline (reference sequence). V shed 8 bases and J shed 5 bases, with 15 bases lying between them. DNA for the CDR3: TGTGCCAGCGAATGGGGGGTGCGGGAGACCCAGTACTTC. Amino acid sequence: CASEWGVRETQYF.

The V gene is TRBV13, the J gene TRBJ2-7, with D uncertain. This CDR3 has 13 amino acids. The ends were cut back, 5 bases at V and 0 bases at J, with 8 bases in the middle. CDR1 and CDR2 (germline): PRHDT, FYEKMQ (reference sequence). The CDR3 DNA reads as TGTGCCAGCAGCGGCCCTAGCTCCTACGAGCAGTACTTC. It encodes CASSGPSSYEQYF. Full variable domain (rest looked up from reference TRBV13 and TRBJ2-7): AAGVIQSPRHLIKEKRETATLKCYPIPRHDTVYWYQQGPGQDPQFLISFYEKMQSDKGSIPDRFSAQQFSDYHSELNMSSLELGDSALYFCASSGPSSYEQYFGPGTRLTVT.

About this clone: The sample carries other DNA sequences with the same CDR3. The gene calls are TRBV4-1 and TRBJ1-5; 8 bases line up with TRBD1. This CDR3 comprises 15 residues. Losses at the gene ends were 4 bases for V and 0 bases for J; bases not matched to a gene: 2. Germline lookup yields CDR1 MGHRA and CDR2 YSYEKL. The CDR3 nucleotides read TGCGCCAGCAGCCCAGGACAGGGTAGCAATCAGCCCCAGCATTTT. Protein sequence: CASSPGQGSNQPQHF.

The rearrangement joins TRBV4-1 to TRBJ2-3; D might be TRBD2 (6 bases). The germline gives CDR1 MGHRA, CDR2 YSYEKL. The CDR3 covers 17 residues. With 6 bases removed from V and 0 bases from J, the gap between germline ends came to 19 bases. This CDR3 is CASRESAGRMSTDTQYF. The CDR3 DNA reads TGCGCCAGCAGGGAATCTGCGGGGAGGATGAGCACAGATACGCAGTATTTT.

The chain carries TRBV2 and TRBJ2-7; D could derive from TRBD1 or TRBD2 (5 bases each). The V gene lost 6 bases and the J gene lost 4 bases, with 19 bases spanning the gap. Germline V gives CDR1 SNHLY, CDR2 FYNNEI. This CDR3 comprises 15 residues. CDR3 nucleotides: TGTGCCAGCAGGGTCGGGGCCATCGATTGGTACGAGCAGTACTTC. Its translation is CASRVGAIDWYEQYF.

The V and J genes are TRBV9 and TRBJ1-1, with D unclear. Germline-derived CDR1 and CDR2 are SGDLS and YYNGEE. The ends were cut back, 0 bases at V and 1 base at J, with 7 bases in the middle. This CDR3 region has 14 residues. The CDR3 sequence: CASSVGARNTEAFF. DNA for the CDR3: TGTGCCAGCAGCGTAGGGGCACGGAACACTGAAGCTTTCTTT.

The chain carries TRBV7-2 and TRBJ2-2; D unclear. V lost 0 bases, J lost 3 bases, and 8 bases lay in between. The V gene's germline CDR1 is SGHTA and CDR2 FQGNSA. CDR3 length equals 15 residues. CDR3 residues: CASSLAWLDTGELFF. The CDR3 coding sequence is TGTGCCAGCAGCTTAGCCTGGCTAGACACCGGGGAGCTGTTTTTT.

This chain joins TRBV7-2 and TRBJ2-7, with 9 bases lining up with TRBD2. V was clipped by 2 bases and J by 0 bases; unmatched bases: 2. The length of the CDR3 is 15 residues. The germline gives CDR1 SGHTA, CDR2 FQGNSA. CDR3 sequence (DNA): TGTGCCAGCAGCTTAACTAGCGGGTACTCCTACGAGCAGTACTTC. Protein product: CASSLTSGYSYEQYF.

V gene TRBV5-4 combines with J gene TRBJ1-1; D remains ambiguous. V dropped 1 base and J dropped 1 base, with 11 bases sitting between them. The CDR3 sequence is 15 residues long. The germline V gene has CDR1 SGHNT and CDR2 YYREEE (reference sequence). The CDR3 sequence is CASSLPETGNTEAFF. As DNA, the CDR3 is TGTGCCAGCAGCTTGCCCGAGACGGGGAACACTGAAGCTTTCTTT.

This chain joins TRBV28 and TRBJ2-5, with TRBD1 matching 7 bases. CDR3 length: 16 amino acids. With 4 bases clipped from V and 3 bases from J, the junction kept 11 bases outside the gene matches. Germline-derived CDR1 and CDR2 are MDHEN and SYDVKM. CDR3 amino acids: CASSSYRGQTEETQYF. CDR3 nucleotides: TGTGCCAGCAGTTCGTACAGGGGACAAACCGAAGAGACCCAGTACTTC. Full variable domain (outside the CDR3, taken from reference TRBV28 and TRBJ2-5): DVKVTQSSRYLVKRTGEKVFLECVQDMDHENMFWYRQDPGLGLRLIYFSYDVKMKEKGDIPEGYSVSREKKERFSLILESASTNQTSMYLCASSSYRGQTEETQYFGPGTRLLVL.

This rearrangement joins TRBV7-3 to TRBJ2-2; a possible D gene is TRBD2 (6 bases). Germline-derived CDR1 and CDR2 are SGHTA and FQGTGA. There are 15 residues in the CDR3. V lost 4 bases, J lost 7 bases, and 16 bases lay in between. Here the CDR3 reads CASSSPGLPGGELFF. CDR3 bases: TGTGCCAGCAGCTCACCGGGACTGCCGGGCGGGGAGCTGTTTTTT.

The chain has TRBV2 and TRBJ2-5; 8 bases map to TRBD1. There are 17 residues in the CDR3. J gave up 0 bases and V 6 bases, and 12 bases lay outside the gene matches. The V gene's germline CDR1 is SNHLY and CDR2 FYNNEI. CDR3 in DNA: TGTGCCAGCAGCGGCACCCCGGGACAGGATTACCAAGAGACCCAGTACTTC. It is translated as CASSGTPGQDYQETQYF. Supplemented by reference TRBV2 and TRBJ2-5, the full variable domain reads EPEVTQTPSHQVTQMGQEVILRCVPISNHLYFYWYRQILGQKVEFLVSFYNNEISEKSEIFDDQFSVERPDGSNFTLKIRSTKLEDSAMYFCASSGTPGQDYQETQYFGPGTRLLVL.